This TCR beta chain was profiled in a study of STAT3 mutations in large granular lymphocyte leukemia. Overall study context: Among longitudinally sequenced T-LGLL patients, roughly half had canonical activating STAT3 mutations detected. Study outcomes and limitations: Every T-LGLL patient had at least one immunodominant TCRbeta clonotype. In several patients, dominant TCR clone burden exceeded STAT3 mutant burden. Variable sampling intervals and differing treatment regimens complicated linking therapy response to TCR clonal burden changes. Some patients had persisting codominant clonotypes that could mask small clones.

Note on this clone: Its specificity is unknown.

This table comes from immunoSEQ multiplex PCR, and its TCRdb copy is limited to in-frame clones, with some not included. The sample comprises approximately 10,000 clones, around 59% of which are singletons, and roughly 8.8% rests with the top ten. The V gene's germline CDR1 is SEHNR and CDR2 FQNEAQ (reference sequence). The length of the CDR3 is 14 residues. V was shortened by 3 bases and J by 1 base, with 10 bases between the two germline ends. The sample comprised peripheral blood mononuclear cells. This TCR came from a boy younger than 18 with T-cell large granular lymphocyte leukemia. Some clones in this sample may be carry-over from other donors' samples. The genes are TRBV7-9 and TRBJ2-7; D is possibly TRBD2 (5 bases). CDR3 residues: CASSLAGRSYEQYF. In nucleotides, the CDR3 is TGTGCCAGCAGCTTGGCGGGTCGGTCCTACGAGCAGTACTTC.